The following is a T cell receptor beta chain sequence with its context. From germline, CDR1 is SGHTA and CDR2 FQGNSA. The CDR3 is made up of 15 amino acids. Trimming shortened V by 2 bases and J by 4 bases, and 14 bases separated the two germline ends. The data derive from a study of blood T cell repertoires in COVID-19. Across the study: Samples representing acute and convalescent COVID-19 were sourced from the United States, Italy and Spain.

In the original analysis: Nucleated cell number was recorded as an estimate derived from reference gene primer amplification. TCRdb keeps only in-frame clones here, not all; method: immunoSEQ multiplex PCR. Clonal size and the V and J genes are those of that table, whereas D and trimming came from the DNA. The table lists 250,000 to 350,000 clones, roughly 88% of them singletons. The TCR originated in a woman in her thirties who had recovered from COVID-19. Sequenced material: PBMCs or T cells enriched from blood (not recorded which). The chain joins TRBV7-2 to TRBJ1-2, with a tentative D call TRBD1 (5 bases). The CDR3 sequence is CASSLLPTVLYGYTF. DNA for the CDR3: TGTGCCAGCAGCTTACTTCCGACAGTGCTCTATGGCTACACCTTC.